The 25 T cell receptor beta chains listed next were all sequenced from one sample in a study of cytomegalovirus exposure and HLA in healthy donors. PCR employed 60 Vbeta and 13 Jbeta primers. Method: immunoSEQ multiplex PCR; TCRdb's copy keeps in-frame clones and lacks some. This table holds approximately 160,000 clones, approximately 80% found once. Sequencing was done on a sample of PBMCs. Receptors originate from a woman aged 40 to 50 in good health and CMV-seropositive.

The chain is built from TRBV10-1 and TRBJ1-1, with D possibly matching TRBD1 (6 bases). Germline lookup yields CDR1 WNHNN and CDR2 SYGVQD (reference sequence). Trimming pared 3 bases from V and 10 bases from J, leaving 12 bases between. The CDR3 runs to 12 residues. CDR3 sequence: CASSENRETAFF. The CDR3 bases are TGCGCCAGCAGTGAAAACAGGGAAACAGCTTTCTTT.

The chain has TRBV7-2 and TRBJ1-3, with D unresolved. Germline V gene sequence: CDR1 SGHTA, CDR2 FQGNSA. Trimming shortened V by 3 bases and J by 0 bases, and 12 bases separated the two germline ends. The CDR3 is 16 amino acids. In DNA form, the CDR3 reads TGTGCCAGCAGCTTGGCTATGGGGAGCTCTGGAAACACCATATATTTT. This gives the protein CASSLAMGSSGNTIYF.

CDR3 protein: CAWSVLVSSYEQYF. CDR3 DNA sequence: TGTGCCTGGAGTGTACTGGTTTCATCCTACGAGCAGTACTTC. J is TRBJ2-7 and V is TRBV30; D remains ambiguous. V was cut by 0 bases and J by 1 base, with 10 bases left in between. The V gene's germline CDR1 is GTSNPN and CDR2 SVGIG (reference sequence). This CDR3 region has 14 residues.

The gene calls are TRBV14 and TRBJ1-2; D gene uncertain. The germline V and J ends were trimmed by 1 base and 8 bases, with 11 bases remaining between them. CDR3 length equals 13 residues. Per the germline V gene, CDR1 is SGHDN and CDR2 is FVKESK. CDR3 DNA: TGTGCCAGCAGCCAAGGGGAGATCATCGGCTACACCTTC. This encodes CASSQGEIIGYTF.

The J gene is TRBJ2-5, the V gene TRBV7-2; 9 nucleotides line up with TRBD2. This CDR3 has 16 residues. With V trimmed by 6 bases and J by 6 bases, 14 bases remained unmatched. Germline values: CDR1 SGHTA, CDR2 FQGNSA. The CDR3: CASSPDPGLAWQTQYF. CDR3 DNA sequence: TGTGCCAGCAGTCCCGACCCGGGACTAGCCTGGCAGACCCAGTACTTC.

The genes are TRBV16 and TRBJ2-2, with TRBD2 matching over 8 bases. Germline V CDR1 and CDR2: KGHSY, FQNENV. Trimming removed 4 bases from V and 2 bases from J; junction bases left unmatched: 6. The CDR3 covers 16 residues. The CDR3 region has the DNA TGTGCCAGCAGCCCTACGGGGGGGACCAACACCGGGGAGCTGTTTTTT. Its protein is CASSPTGGTNTGELFF.

This rearrangement joins TRBV27 to TRBJ2-7; 12 bases map to TRBD2. V shed 6 bases and J 0 bases; nucleotides not matched to a gene: 9. The CDR3 loop spans 17 amino acids. CDR1 and CDR2 from the germline V gene are MNHEY and SMNVEV (reference sequence). The CDR3 loop is CASSHLAGGPFSYEQYF. Here the CDR3 DNA reads TGTGCCAGCAGCCACCTAGCGGGGGGGCCGTTCTCCTACGAGCAGTACTTC.

Concerning this clone: One end of the junction does not line up with germline, which may come from a read error. CDR3 protein: CASSLYGTQLAQVF. CDR3 in DNA: TGTGCCAGCAGCTTATATGGAACCCAATTAGCGCAGGTCTTC. V usage is TRBV7-2 and J usage is TRBJ2-7; perhaps TRBD2 as D (5 bases). The V gene's germline CDR1 is SGHTA and CDR2 FQGNSA. The CDR3 loop spans 14 amino acids.

With regard to this clone: Here the CDR3 omits its conserved ending phenylalanine or tryptophan, so a read error is the likely source. The limits of the CDR3 on the DNA are not certain, so only TCRdb's listed CDR3 is given. The rearrangement uses TRBV18 and TRBJ2-3; TRBD2 is the table's D call, not checked against the DNA. CDR1 and CDR2 from the germline V gene are KGHSH and LQKENI. The CDR3 adds up to 13 amino acids, both ends counted. The CDR3 sequence is CASSDGLAGGPFY.

The V call is TRBV19, the J call TRBJ2-1; TRBD2 aligns across 10 bases. The ends lost 7 bases at V and 5 bases at J; junction bases unmatched: 5. CDR3 length: 14 amino acids. CDR1 and CDR2 (germline): LNHDA, SQIVND (reference sequence). This CDR3 is CASTSGGADNEQFF. CDR3 sequence (DNA): TGTGCCAGTACCAGCGGGGGGGCCGACAATGAGCAGTTCTTC.

V usage is TRBV6-5 and J usage is TRBJ1-2, with TRBD1 matching over 9 bases. This CDR3 has 15 amino acids. The V gene end was trimmed by 1 base and the J gene end by 4 bases; junction bases not matched to a gene: 4. Germline V lookup: CDR1 MNHEY, CDR2 SVGAGI. This CDR3 reads CASSYWDREGYGYTF. Here the CDR3 DNA reads TGTGCCAGCAGTTACTGGGACAGGGAAGGCTATGGCTACACCTTC.

This clone has just a few counts. The chain has TRBV6-1 and TRBJ2-3; 11 bases are a match to TRBD1. Per germline, CDR1 MNHNS and CDR2 SASEGT. After removal of 3 bases from V and 8 bases from J, the junction contained 10 bases not matched to a gene. The CDR3 consists of 16 residues. The CDR3 DNA is TGTGCCAGCAGTGAGCCGGGACAGGGGGGAGCGGTTACGCAGTATTTT. It is translated as CASSEPGQGGAVTQYF.

This clone was seen more than once but under ten times. This rearrangement joins TRBV11-2 to TRBJ2-3; D may be TRBD1 (6 bases). The CDR3 extends over 14 amino acids. Trimming pared 6 bases from V and 1 base from J, leaving 11 bases between. From germline, CDR1 is SGHAT and CDR2 FQNNGV. CDR3 protein: CASRTHRGTDTQYF. Written as DNA, the CDR3 is TGTGCCAGCAGAACTCACAGGGGCACAGATACGCAGTATTTT.

This sequence joins TRBV7-2 and TRBJ1-4, with 7 bases fitting TRBD1. Trimming took 4 bases from V and 2 from J; bases not matched to a gene: 4. The CDR3 covers 15 residues. Germline CDR1 is SGHTA and CDR2 is FQGNSA. In DNA form, the CDR3 reads TGTGCCAGCAGCTCGACAGGGTCTACTAATGAAAAACTGTTTTTT. It yields the protein CASSSTGSTNEKLFF.

This chain connects TRBV7-9 to TRBJ2-5; 8 positions match TRBD1. V lost 0 bases and J lost 4; bases outside the gene matches: 4. CDR1 and CDR2 (germline): SEHNR, FQNEAQ (reference sequence). The CDR3 extends over 15 amino acids. The CDR3 loop is CASSLAAGGPETQYF. CDR3 nucleotides: TGTGCCAGCAGCTTAGCGGCAGGGGGCCCAGAGACCCAGTACTTC.

The rearrangement links TRBV19 to TRBJ2-2, with D possibly being TRBD2 (7 bases). V lost 9 bases and J lost 7, with 15 bases in between. CDR3 size: 13 residues. Germline V CDR1 and CDR2: LNHDA, SQIVND (reference sequence). The CDR3, as DNA: TGTGCCAGCCAACAGGGAGGGGACGGGGAGCTGTTTTTT. Protein product: CASQQGGDGELFF.

The CDR3, as DNA: TGTGCCAGCAGGGCCAGGACTAGCGGAGAGACCCAGTACTTC. Translating it yields CASRARTSGETQYF. This sequence joins TRBV6-1 and TRBJ2-5, with 10 bases lining up with TRBD2. CDR3 size: 14 residues. The V gene end was trimmed by 6 bases and the J gene end by 4 bases; junction bases not matched to a gene: 5. The germline V gene encodes CDR1 MNHNS and CDR2 SASEGT.

This chain joins TRBV7-2 and TRBJ2-5, with 9 positions matching TRBD2. The CDR3 is made up of 16 amino acids. V shed 1 base, J shed 5 bases, and the junction held 8 bases outside the gene matches. Germline V gene sequence: CDR1 SGHTA, CDR2 FQGNSA. CDR3 DNA sequence: TGTGCCAGCAGCTTAGGAGCGGGAGGAAGTGTTGAGACCCAGTACTTC. This encodes CASSLGAGGSVETQYF.

The CDR3 reads CASSLSRVTQETQYF. The CDR3 DNA sequence: TGTGCCAGCAGTTTATCGCGGGTCACTCAAGAGACCCAGTACTTC. The chain couples TRBV27 to TRBJ2-5; tentatively, D is TRBD2 (5 bases). V shed 0 bases and J shed 2 bases, with 10 bases lying between them. The germline gives CDR1 MNHEY, CDR2 SMNVEV (reference sequence). This CDR3 has 15 residues.

The chain carries TRBV27 and TRBJ1-2; 8 bases agree with TRBD1. The junction had 6 bases not matched to a gene; V was cut back by 9 bases and J by 0 bases. The CDR3 totals 14 residues. Per the germline V gene, CDR1 is MNHEY and CDR2 is SMNVEV (reference sequence). CDR3 DNA sequence: TGTGCCAGAACGACAGGGGCGGCTAACTATGGCTACACCTTC. It yields the protein CARTTGAANYGYTF.

The chain combines TRBV30 with TRBJ2-1; 10 bases match TRBD2. CDR1 and CDR2 from the germline V gene are GTSNPN and SVGIG (reference sequence). The length of the CDR3 is 15 residues. The V gene end was trimmed by 0 bases and the J gene end by 6 bases; junction bases not matched to a gene: 5. CDR3 in amino acids: CAWSVGAGGLNEQFF. The CDR3 DNA follows: TGTGCCTGGAGTGTAGGAGCGGGGGGGCTCAATGAGCAGTTCTTC. The whole variable domain, filled in from reference TRBV30 and TRBJ2-1, reads SQTIHQWPATLVQPVGSPLSLECTVEGTSNPNLYWYRQAAGRGLQLLFYSVGIGQISSEVPQNLSASRPQDRQFILSSKKLLLSDSGFYLCAWSVGAGGLNEQFFGPGTRLTVL.

V usage is TRBV27 and J usage is TRBJ2-7; 12 positions match TRBD2. This CDR3 comprises 13 residues. The germline V gene encodes CDR1 MNHEY and CDR2 SMNVEV (reference sequence). The ends lost 11 bases at V and 2 bases at J; junction bases unmatched: 4. CDR3 DNA sequence: TGTGCCGGACCTAGCGGGGGGGCCTACGAGCAGTACTTC. Translated: CAGPSGGAYEQYF.

The rearrangement uses TRBV18 and TRBJ2-7, with D perhaps matching TRBD2 (5 bases). The ends were cut back, 1 base at V and 6 bases at J, with 16 bases in the middle. Per the germline V gene, CDR1 is KGHSH and CDR2 is LQKENI. The CDR3 length is 15 residues. The CDR3 nucleotides read TGTGCCAGCTCACCACGGCAGGCGAGGGATACCGAGCAGTACTTC. Its translation: CASSPRQARDTEQYF.

This clone was seen only a few times. The J gene is TRBJ2-3, the V gene TRBV6-6; 7 bases map to TRBD2. V lost 3 bases to trimming and J lost 4 bases; unmatched junction nucleotides: 10. CDR3 length: 16 amino acids. The germline gives CDR1 MNHNY, CDR2 SVGAGI (reference sequence). CDR3 sequence: CASSYGTGLEADTQYF. The DNA of the CDR3 is TGTGCCAGCAGTTATGGAACAGGACTAGAGGCAGATACGCAGTATTTT.

The V call is TRBV2, the J call TRBJ2-2; D is unresolved. Looked up from germline, CDR1 is SNHLY and CDR2 is FYNNEI. There are 11 residues in the CDR3. The V end lost 8 bases, the J end lost 3 bases, and 4 bases lay between the germline ends. DNA of the CDR3: TGTGCCAGCCAATACACCGGGGAGCTGTTTTTT. Translating gives CASQYTGELFF.